This TCR beta chain was sequenced during a study of T cells in Graves' hyperthyroidism and ophthalmopathy. Amplification yielded TCR beta CDR3 regions, with RNA transcripts as the source. Using the HTBI primer set, a first-round RT-PCR was run on the TCR CDR3. A single record per CDR3 protein comes from TCRdb applying MiXCR to the multiplex PCR reads. The data contain around 340,000 distinct CDR3 sequences, 15% to 20% of them singletons. This TCR was recovered from a woman aged 40 to 50 with Graves' ophthalmopathy. The sample consisted of blood.

This CDR3 reads CASSIGPDYSPLHF. CDR3 coding DNA: TGTGCCAGTAGTATCGGACCAGACTATTCACCCCTCCACTTT. The V and J genes are TRBV19 and TRBJ1-6; D ambiguous. This CDR3 contains 14 residues. Germline V gene sequence: CDR1 LNHDA, CDR2 SQIVND (reference sequence). Trimming left V 3 bases short and J 8 bases short, with 11 bases between.